Listed below are T cell receptor beta chains from one sample, sequenced in a study of Graves' ophthalmopathy and Graves' hyperthyroidism. MiXCR was run by TCRdb on the multiplex PCR reads, yielding one entry per CDR3 protein. The sample carries about 160,000 distinct CDR3 sequences, 30% to 45% recorded once. Sequences were obtained from peripheral blood. These receptor sequences come from a woman aged 40 to 50 with Graves' ophthalmopathy. Each CDR3 is given with its conserved first and last residue. Each record gives: V gene, D gene, CDR3 length, clone size, J gene, CDR3 protein, CDR3 DNA. A D gene is named only where the DNA matches it firmly. Clone size is not always given. Where it is, it says once, few, many or a class for expanded clones.

V gene: TRBV7-9
D gene: .
CDR3 length: 14
clone size: .
J gene: TRBJ1-1
CDR3 protein: CASSLDSGGTEAFF
CDR3 DNA: TGTGCCAGCAGCTTGGACTCGGGGGGGACTGAAGCTTTCTTT

V gene: TRBV20-1
D gene: .
CDR3 length: 14
clone size: many
J gene: TRBJ1-5
CDR3 protein: CSARVGGPNQPQHF
CDR3 DNA: TGCAGTGCTAGAGTGGGAGGCCCCAATCAGCCCCAGCATTTT

V gene: TRBV5-1
D gene: .
CDR3 length: 14
clone size: many
J gene: TRBJ2-7
CDR3 protein: CASSLQVSSYEQYF
CDR3 DNA: TGCGCCAGCAGCTTGCAGGTTAGCTCCTACGAGCAGTACTTC

V gene: TRBV11-3
D gene: .
CDR3 length: 14
clone size: many
J gene: TRBJ2-2
CDR3 protein: CASSSRVNTGELFF
CDR3 DNA: TGTGCCAGCAGTAGCAGGGTCAACACCGGGGAGCTGTTTTTT

V gene: TRBV12-3/TRBV12-4
D gene: TRBD2
CDR3 length: 16
clone size: .
J gene: TRBJ2-2
CDR3 protein: CASTDSGGTNTGELFF
CDR3 DNA: TGTGCCAGCACCGATAGCGGGGGTACGAACACCGGGGAGCTGTTTTTT

V gene: TRBV6-5
D gene: .
CDR3 length: 14
clone size: medium-sized
J gene: TRBJ1-1
CDR3 protein: CASSYSILGAEAFF
CDR3 DNA: TGTGCCAGCAGTTACTCGATTTTAGGGGCTGAAGCTTTCTTT

V gene: TRBV12-3/TRBV12-4
D gene: .
CDR3 length: 15
clone size: many
J gene: TRBJ1-1
CDR3 protein: CASTPSPTWGTEAFF
CDR3 DNA: TGTGCCAGCACTCCTTCGCCAACCTGGGGCACTGAAGCTTTCTTT

V gene: TRBV20-1
D gene: .
CDR3 length: 15
clone size: many
J gene: TRBJ2-5
CDR3 protein: CSARDKLGGQETQYF
CDR3 DNA: TGCAGTGCTAGAGATAAGCTTGGGGGGCAAGAGACCCAGTACTTC

V gene: TRBV15
D gene: .
CDR3 length: 16
clone size: .
J gene: TRBJ2-7
CDR3 protein: CATSRDHRDGTRGQYF
CDR3 DNA: TGTGCCACCAGCAGGGACCATCGGGACGGTACGAGGGGACAGTACTTC

V gene: TRBV29-1
D gene: .
CDR3 length: 15
clone size: many
J gene: TRBJ1-1
CDR3 protein: CSGTKMGTQDTEAFF
CDR3 DNA: TGCAGCGGCACTAAGATGGGGACCCAGGACACTGAAGCTTTCTTT

V gene: TRBV19
D gene: .
CDR3 length: 12
clone size: many
J gene: TRBJ2-7
CDR3 protein: CASSIGPYEQYF
CDR3 DNA: TGTGCCAGTAGTATAGGACCCTACGAGCAGTACTTC

V gene: TRBV6-5
D gene: .
CDR3 length: 16
clone size: many
J gene: TRBJ2-2
CDR3 protein: CASSYSRRTNTGELFF
CDR3 DNA: TGTGCCAGCAGTTACTCTCGCAGGACGAACACCGGGGAGCTGTTTTTT

V gene: TRBV5-1
D gene: TRBD1
CDR3 length: 15
clone size: many
J gene: TRBJ2-2
CDR3 protein: CASRIGQAHTGELFF
CDR3 DNA: TGCGCCAGCAGGATTGGACAGGCCCACACCGGGGAGCTGTTTTTT

V gene: TRBV12-3/TRBV12-4
D gene: TRBD1
CDR3 length: 16
clone size: once
J gene: TRBJ2-2
CDR3 protein: CASRPVGQGNTGELFF
CDR3 DNA: TGTGCCAGCAGACCCGTGGGACAGGGGAATACCGGGGAGCTGTTTTTT

V gene: TRBV30
D gene: TRBD1
CDR3 length: 14
clone size: many
J gene: TRBJ1-2
CDR3 protein: CAWLGTGGVYGYTF
CDR3 DNA: TGTGCCTGGCTAGGGACAGGGGGCGTCTATGGCTACACCTTC

V gene: TRBV12-3/TRBV12-4
D gene: .
CDR3 length: 15
clone size: few
J gene: TRBJ1-5
CDR3 protein: CASSLRAAGTQPQHF
CDR3 DNA: TGTGCCAGCAGTTTAAGAGCGGCAGGGACTCAGCCCCAGCATTTT

V gene: TRBV2
D gene: .
CDR3 length: 10
clone size: .
J gene: TRBJ2-7
CDR3 protein: CANGTLRQYF
CDR3 DNA: TGTGCCAATGGGACTCTTAGACAGTACTTC

V gene: TRBV4-2
D gene: TRBD2
CDR3 length: 19
clone size: many
J gene: TRBJ2-7
CDR3 protein: CASSRWRLAGDAIYDEQYF
CDR3 DNA: TGTGCCAGCAGCCGCTGGCGACTAGCGGGGGACGCGATTTACGACGAGCAGTACTTC

V gene: TRBV7-2
D gene: .
CDR3 length: 15
clone size: many
J gene: TRBJ1-1
CDR3 protein: CASSPGGRVNTEAFF
CDR3 DNA: TGTGCCAGCAGCCCAGGAGGGCGCGTGAACACTGAAGCTTTCTTT

V gene: TRBV6-1
D gene: .
CDR3 length: 15
clone size: many
J gene: TRBJ2-5
CDR3 protein: CASSGAGMEQETQYF
CDR3 DNA: TGTGCCAGCAGTGGGGCCGGGATGGAACAAGAGACCCAGTACTTC

V gene: TRBV9
D gene: TRBD1
CDR3 length: 14
clone size: many
J gene: TRBJ2-5
CDR3 protein: CASSVGQGGETQYF
CDR3 DNA: TGTGCCAGCAGCGTCGGACAGGGGGGAGAGACCCAGTACTTC

V gene: TRBV7-6
D gene: .
CDR3 length: 13
clone size: .
J gene: TRBJ2-7
CDR3 protein: CASTQTDGYEQYF
CDR3 DNA: TGTGCCAGCACCCAGACTGACGGCTACGAGCAGTACTTC

V gene: TRBV29-1
D gene: TRBD1
CDR3 length: 12
clone size: many
J gene: TRBJ1-5
CDR3 protein: CSVATGNQPQHF
CDR3 DNA: TGCAGCGTAGCGACAGGGAATCAGCCCCAGCATTTT

V gene: TRBV2
D gene: TRBD1
CDR3 length: 17
clone size: .
J gene: TRBJ1-5
CDR3 protein: CASRGGTAKTYNQPQHF
CDR3 DNA: TGTGCCAGCAGGGGGGGGACAGCGAAAACTTACAATCAGCCCCAGCATTTT

V gene: TRBV27
D gene: .
CDR3 length: 12
clone size: .
J gene: TRBJ1-1
CDR3 protein: CASSLPPGEAFF
CDR3 DNA: TGTGCCAGCAGTTTGCCTCCGGGTGAAGCTTTCTTT

V gene: TRBV28
D gene: .
CDR3 length: 18
clone size: .
J gene: TRBJ1-6
CDR3 protein: CASDSGGRESSYNSPLHF
CDR3 DNA: TGTGCCAGCGATTCGGGGGGCAGAGAGAGCTCCTATAATTCACCCCTCCACTTT

V gene: TRBV6-1
D gene: .
CDR3 length: 14
clone size: many
J gene: TRBJ1-2
CDR3 protein: CASSASSGGAGYTF
CDR3 DNA: TGTGCCAGCAGTGCCTCATCGGGGGGCGCAGGCTACACCTTC

V gene: TRBV6-1
D gene: .
CDR3 length: 13
clone size: few
J gene: TRBJ1-1
CDR3 protein: CASTETSGTEAFF
CDR3 DNA: TGTGCCAGCACGGAGACCAGCGGCACTGAAGCTTTCTTT

V gene: TRBV11-2
D gene: .
CDR3 length: 13
clone size: .
J gene: TRBJ2-5
CDR3 protein: CATAEMYQETQYF
CDR3 DNA: TGTGCTACAGCGGAGATGTACCAAGAGACCCAGTACTTC

V gene: TRBV24-1
D gene: TRBD1
CDR3 length: 18
clone size: .
J gene: TRBJ1-2
CDR3 protein: CATSDSSSAKQGNYGYTF
CDR3 DNA: TGTGCCACCAGTGATTCCTCGTCGGCCAAACAGGGGAACTATGGCTACACCTTC

V gene: TRBV28
D gene: .
CDR3 length: 14
clone size: .
J gene: TRBJ1-1
CDR3 protein: CASGRAPLSAEAFF
CDR3 DNA: TGTGCCAGCGGTCGAGCTCCCCTGAGCGCTGAAGCTTTCTTT

V gene: TRBV20-1
D gene: TRBD2
CDR3 length: 16
clone size: few
J gene: TRBJ2-2
CDR3 protein: CSARSSRERYTGELFF
CDR3 DNA: TGCAGTGCCCGAAGCTCGCGGGAGCGTTACACCGGGGAGCTGTTTTTT

V gene: TRBV12-5
D gene: .
CDR3 length: 17
clone size: .
J gene: TRBJ1-6
CDR3 protein: CASGLPTLQEDNSPLHF
CDR3 DNA: TGTGCTAGTGGTTTGCCTACATTACAAGAGGATAATTCACCCCTCCACTTT

V gene: TRBV12-3/TRBV12-4
D gene: .
CDR3 length: 15
clone size: .
J gene: TRBJ2-7
CDR3 protein: CASSPEGSSSYEQYF
CDR3 DNA: TGTGCCAGCAGCCCAGAAGGGTCCAGCTCCTACGAGCAGTACTTC

V gene: TRBV20-1
D gene: .
CDR3 length: 11
clone size: many
J gene: TRBJ1-1
CDR3 protein: CSALRDTEAFF
CDR3 DNA: TGCAGTGCCCTGAGGGACACTGAAGCTTTCTTT

V gene: TRBV19
D gene: TRBD1
CDR3 length: 13
clone size: .
J gene: TRBJ2-5
CDR3 protein: CASKGADQETQYF
CDR3 DNA: TGTGCCAGTAAGGGGGCGGACCAAGAGACCCAGTACTTC

V gene: TRBV28
D gene: .
CDR3 length: 14
clone size: many
J gene: TRBJ1-2
CDR3 protein: CASSFGSYRYGYAF
CDR3 DNA: TGTGCCAGCAGTTTCGGGTCTTACCGGTATGGCTACGCCTTC

V gene: TRBV7-2
D gene: .
CDR3 length: 13
clone size: many
J gene: TRBJ1-2
CDR3 protein: CASSLGPNYGYTF
CDR3 DNA: TGTGCCAGCAGCTTAGGGCCTAACTATGGCTACACCTTC

V gene: TRBV6-2/TRBV6-3
D gene: TRBD1
CDR3 length: 13
clone size: .
J gene: TRBJ1-1
CDR3 protein: CASSTGTGIVAFF
CDR3 DNA: TGTGCCAGCAGCACCGGGACAGGGATTGTGGCTTTCTTT

V gene: TRBV20-1
D gene: .
CDR3 length: 14
clone size: many
J gene: TRBJ2-7
CDR3 protein: CSASLLGRTYEQYF
CDR3 DNA: TGCAGTGCTAGTCTCTTGGGGCGGACCTACGAGCAGTACTTC

V gene: TRBV28
D gene: .
CDR3 length: 14
clone size: many
J gene: TRBJ2-5
CDR3 protein: CASTPPGKQETQYF
CDR3 DNA: TGTGCCAGCACCCCGCCAGGGAAGCAAGAGACCCAGTACTTC

V gene: TRBV6-1
D gene: .
CDR3 length: 15
clone size: once
J gene: TRBJ2-2
CDR3 protein: CASSTQVADTGELFF
CDR3 DNA: TGTGCCAGCAGTACACAGGTCGCGGACACCGGGGAGCTGTTTTTT